This T cell receptor (beta chain) was profiled in a study of blood T cell repertoires in COVID-19. The method was immunoSEQ multiplex PCR; TCRdb's version includes in-frame clones alone and lacks a portion of them. The table records roughly 200,000 clones, about 85% of them present only once. Sequenced sample: peripheral blood. The sequence was obtained from an elderly woman with acute or convalescent COVID-19.

CDR3 residues: CATPLGLLIYNEQFF. CDR3 in DNA: TGTGCCACCCCGCTTGGACTTCTGATCTACAATGAGCAGTTCTTC. The chain joins TRBV24-1 to TRBJ2-1, with D perhaps matching TRBD2 (5 bases). CDR1 and CDR2 (germline): KGHDR, SFDVKD. Trimming took off 9 bases at V and 3 bases at J, with 17 bases between the two ends. This CDR3 has 15 amino acids.